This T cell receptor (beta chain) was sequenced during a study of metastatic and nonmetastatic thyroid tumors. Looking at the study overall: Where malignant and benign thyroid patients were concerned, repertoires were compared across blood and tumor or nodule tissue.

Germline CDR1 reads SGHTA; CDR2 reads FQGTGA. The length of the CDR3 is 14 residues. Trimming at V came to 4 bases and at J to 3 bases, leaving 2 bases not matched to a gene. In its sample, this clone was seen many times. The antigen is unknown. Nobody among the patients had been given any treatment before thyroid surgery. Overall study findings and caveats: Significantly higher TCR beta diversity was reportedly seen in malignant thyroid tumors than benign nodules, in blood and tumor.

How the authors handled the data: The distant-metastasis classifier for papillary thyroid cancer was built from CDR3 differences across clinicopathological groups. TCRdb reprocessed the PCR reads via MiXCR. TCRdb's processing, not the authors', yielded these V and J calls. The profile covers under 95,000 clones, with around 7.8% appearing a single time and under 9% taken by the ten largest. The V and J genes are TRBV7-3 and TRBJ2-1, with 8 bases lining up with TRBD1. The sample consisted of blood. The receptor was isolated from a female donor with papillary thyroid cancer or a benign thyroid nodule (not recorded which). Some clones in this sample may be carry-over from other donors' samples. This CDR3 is CASSSGQGYNEQFF. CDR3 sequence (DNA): TGTGCCAGCAGCTCCGGACAGGGCTACAATGAGCAGTTCTTC.